Listed here are 17 T cell receptor beta chains from one sample, sequenced in a study of identical twins. From the 5' RACE reads, TCRdb called clonotypes with MiXCR, one entry per CDR3 protein. The data contain 1.5 million to 2 million distinct CDR3 sequences, 32% of them seen just once; the ten biggest clones take up around 0.25%. Sequencing used cord blood. These receptors were collected from a newborn girl in good health.

CDR3 coding DNA: TGTGCCAGCAGCTTGGCGCCCCGGACAGGGGGCCGGTACGAGCAGTACTTC. This gives the protein CASSLAPRTGGRYEQYF. The chain joins TRBV7-9 to TRBJ2-7; 11 bases map to TRBD1. This CDR3 has 17 residues. Unmatched junction bases numbered 11, after V lost 3 bases and J lost 4 bases. Per the germline V gene, CDR1 is SEHNR and CDR2 is FQNEAQ (reference sequence).

Only a few counts were recorded for this clonotype. The genes are TRBV28 and TRBJ2-2; TRBD1 or TRBD2 may be the D gene (5 bases each). CDR3 size: 13 residues. Germline values: CDR1 MDHEN, CDR2 SYDVKM. The germline V and J ends were trimmed by 3 bases and 7 bases, with 9 bases remaining between them. The CDR3 reads CASSLGDHGELFF. In DNA, the CDR3 is TGTGCCAGCAGTTTGGGGGATCACGGGGAGCTGTTTTTT.

The chain has TRBV19 and TRBJ2-5; D gene uncertain. This CDR3 comprises 13 residues. V lost 3 bases and J 4 bases, leaving 9 bases between the germline ends. Per germline, CDR1 LNHDA and CDR2 SQIVND (reference sequence). The CDR3 spells CASSIARRETQYF. The DNA for the CDR3 is TGTGCCAGTAGTATCGCCAGGAGAGAGACCCAGTACTTC.

This chain connects TRBV18 to TRBJ1-1; no clear D. Germline V CDR1 and CDR2: KGHSH, LQKENI. The CDR3 length is 15 residues. The V end was cut by 3 bases, the J end by 2 bases, with 13 bases between. The CDR3, as DNA: TGTGCCAGCTCACCCCTCGGGTCGGCCAACACTGAAGCTTTCTTT. It encodes CASSPLGSANTEAFF.

The V gene is TRBV24-1, the J gene TRBJ2-7, with 9 bases identical to TRBD1. Germline V gene sequence: CDR1 KGHDR, CDR2 SFDVKD. The CDR3 covers 19 residues. The ends lost 4 bases at V and 0 bases at J; junction bases unmatched: 15. The CDR3: CATSDRDREWWGSSYEQYF. The CDR3, as DNA: TGTGCCACCAGTGACCGGGACAGGGAATGGTGGGGCAGCTCCTACGAGCAGTACTTC.

This clonotype was recorded a few times. This chain's CDR3 is CASSQARGVHEQYF. The DNA of the CDR3 is TGTGCCAGCAGCCAAGCAAGGGGGGTCCACGAGCAGTACTTC. The chain has TRBV3-1 and TRBJ2-7; D could derive from TRBD1 or TRBD2 (6 bases each). The V end was cut by 1 base, the J end by 5 bases, with 12 bases between. The CDR3 has 14 amino acids. Looked up from germline, CDR1 is LGHDT and CDR2 is YNNKEL (reference sequence).

The rearrangement joins TRBV10-3 to TRBJ2-7; 9 positions agree with TRBD2. The germline CDR1 and CDR2 sequences are ENHRY and SYGVKD. Trimming removed 4 bases from V and 5 bases from J; junction bases left unmatched: 12. CDR3 length: 16 residues. The CDR3 DNA reads TGTGCCATCAGTGTATTGGTAGCGGGAGACTACAACGAGCAGTACTTC. Residues: CAISVLVAGDYNEQYF.

The sample holds a few counts of this clonotype. The J gene is TRBJ1-2, the V gene TRBV14; D is undetermined. Germline CDR1 SGHDN, CDR2 FVKESK. The CDR3 is made up of 13 amino acids. The germline V and J ends were trimmed by 2 bases and 2 bases, with 6 bases remaining between them. The CDR3 loop reads CASSQWQNYGYTF. The DNA for the CDR3 is TGTGCCAGCAGCCAATGGCAAAACTATGGCTACACCTTC.

This clonotype was seen a few times. The chain links TRBV12-3 or TRBV12-4 to TRBJ1-1; weak D call: TRBD1 (5 bases). This CDR3 contains 17 residues. Trimming pared 2 bases from V and 2 bases from J, leaving 18 bases between. CDR3 nucleotides: TGTGCCAGCAGTTTAAGTTATCGGGGCAGGGAAAACACTGAAGCTTTCTTT. Translated, it gives CASSLSYRGRENTEAFF.

This clonotype was seen a handful of times. The chain links TRBV12-3 or TRBV12-4 to TRBJ2-2; the match to TRBD1 covers 12 bases. V was pared by 0 bases and J by 7 bases, with 3 bases of the junction left unmatched. The CDR3 is 16 amino acids. CDR3 nucleotide sequence: TGTGCCAGCAGTTTAGCGGGACAGGGGGCGAACGGGGAGCTGTTTTTT. Its protein is CASSLAGQGANGELFF.

This clonotype was found many times. The chain employs TRBV12-3 or TRBV12-4 and TRBJ2-1; the D gene is possibly TRBD1 (5 bases). The ends were cut back, 0 bases at V and 8 bases at J, with 11 bases in the middle. The CDR3 covers 14 residues. This CDR3 reads CASSLARVKDEQFF. The CDR3 DNA sequence: TGTGCCAGCAGTTTAGCCAGGGTAAAAGATGAGCAGTTCTTC.

V is TRBV20-1 and J is TRBJ2-7, with 9 bases fitting TRBD2. CDR3 length: 13 amino acids. Trimming cost V 6 bases and J 6 bases; bases outside gene matches: 9. CDR1 and CDR2 from the germline V gene are DFQATT and SNEGSKA (reference sequence). This chain's CDR3 is CSASRGLAFEQYF. DNA of the CDR3: TGCAGTGCGAGCCGTGGACTAGCGTTCGAGCAGTACTTC.

This clonotype was seen only once. It is likely a read error, because the conserved phenylalanine at the end of the CDR3 is missing. This chain connects TRBV7-9 to TRBJ1-1; D is ambiguous. Trimming shortened V by 5 bases and J by 0 bases, and 16 bases separated the two germline ends. This CDR3 region has 16 residues. The germline gives CDR1 SEHNR, CDR2 FQNEAQ (reference sequence). The CDR3 DNA follows: TGTGCCAGCAGCGGAGGGCGGCGGGGAATGAACACTGAAGCTTTCTAT. It is translated as CASSGGRRGMNTEAFY.

This clonotype is a singleton in its sample. The rearrangement joins TRBV4-1 to TRBJ2-1, with D unclear. The J call may not be correct, given that the DNA end is closer to TRBJ2-7. The CDR3 has 17 residues. Per germline, CDR1 MGHRA and CDR2 YSYEKL. The CDR3: CASSQDLRVLSYNEQYF. The CDR3 DNA follows: TGCGCCAGCAGCCAAGATCTTAGGGTTCTCTCCTACAATGAGCAGTACTTC.

This clonotype occurred a few times. Germline and junction disagree at one end, which may indicate a read error. The V gene is TRBV12-3 or TRBV12-4, the J gene TRBJ2-3, with unresolved D. The CDR3 runs 16 residues. The CDR3 nucleotides are TGTGCCAGCAGCCCATTGAGGACCTACCTCACAGATACGCGGTATTTT. Protein: CASSPLRTYLTDTRYF.

V and J are TRBV29-1 and TRBJ2-1; 11 nucleotides line up with TRBD2. CDR3 length equals 15 residues. Germline V gene lookup returns CDR1 SQVTM and CDR2 ANQGSEA. After removal of 3 bases from V and 8 bases from J, the junction contained 9 bases not matched to a gene. CDR3 in amino acids: CSVDSRTSGRYEQFF. CDR3 nucleotides: TGCAGCGTTGATTCCCGGACTAGCGGGCGGTATGAGCAGTTCTTC.

The genes are TRBV5-1 and TRBJ2-3; 7 bases fit TRBD1. The CDR3 has 15 residues. Germline CDR1 reads SGHRS; CDR2 reads YFSETQ. V lost 4 bases to trimming and J lost 4 bases; unmatched junction nucleotides: 9. CDR3: CASSRGTVRADTQYF. CDR3 DNA sequence: TGCGCCAGCAGCCGAGGGACAGTGAGGGCAGATACGCAGTATTTT.